The 13 T cell receptor beta chains below were found in one sample sequenced in a study of blood T cell repertoires in COVID-19 (TCRdb year 2020). The protocol used for the library was the immunoSEQ multiplex PCR assay. TCRdb retrieved this table from immuneACCESS and kept in-frame rearrangements only. Not all clones are present; in checked studies, unresolved V genes account for under half, and no reason is known for the remainder. The sample records roughly 160,000 clones, 80% to 90% of which are singletons. Clones ranked in the top ten supply over 3.5% of the sample. Sequencing was done on a sample of peripheral blood. Source of these receptors: a woman aged 55-70 years who had recovered from COVID-19.

This chain uses TRBV30 with TRBJ2-3; D possibly corresponds to TRBD2 (7 bases). CDR3 length equals 14 residues. V lost 4 bases, J lost 4 bases, and 15 bases lay in between. The V gene's germline CDR1 is GTSNPN and CDR2 SVGIG (reference sequence). Here the CDR3 DNA reads TGTGCCTGGATACCGGGGGGCCAAGCAGATACGCAGTATTTT. It translates to CAWIPGGQADTQYF.

The chain combines TRBV20-1 with TRBJ2-7; D perhaps matches TRBD1 (5 bases). V lost 3 bases, J lost 2 bases, and 8 bases lay in between. This CDR3 is 12 amino acids long. Per the germline V gene, CDR1 is DFQATT and CDR2 is SNEGSKA (reference sequence). In nucleotides, the CDR3 is TGCAGTGCTAGTACAGGAACCTACGAGCAGTACTTC. This translates into CSASTGTYEQYF.

This clone was seen only a few times. This chain links TRBV5-1 with TRBJ2-3; tentatively, D is TRBD2 (5 bases). V lost 0 bases, J lost 5 bases, and 13 bases lay in between. The CDR3 extends over 15 amino acids. Germline lookup yields CDR1 SGHRS and CDR2 YFSETQ. The CDR3 sequence: CASSLGSDYQDTQYF. CDR3 coding DNA: TGCGCCAGCAGCTTGGGTAGCGACTATCAAGATACGCAGTATTTT.

V is TRBV19 and J is TRBJ2-2; 9 bases agree with TRBD1. CDR1 LNHDA and CDR2 SQIVND come from the germline V gene (reference sequence). The V and J ends lost 9 bases and 6 bases, in that order; junction bases with no gene match: 8. The CDR3 sequence is 14 residues long. The DNA for the CDR3 is TGTGCCAGCAACAGGGGGCGGTCATCCGGGGAGCTGTTTTTT. As protein: CASNRGRSSGELFF.

The chain employs TRBV7-6 and TRBJ1-5; D uncertain. The CDR3 length is 15 residues. Trimming took 1 base from V and 3 from J, leaving 10 bases between them. CDR1 and CDR2 from the germline V gene are SGHVS and FNYEAQ. The chain's CDR3 is CASSLDEGFNQPQHF. The CDR3 coding sequence is TGTGCCAGCAGCTTAGATGAGGGCTTCAATCAGCCCCAGCATTTT.

V gene TRBV2 combines with J gene TRBJ2-1, with 8 bases fitting TRBD2. Germline V gene lookup returns CDR1 SNHLY and CDR2 FYNNEI. CDR3 length equals 16 residues. V was pared by 7 bases and J by 1 base, with 9 bases of the junction left unmatched. The CDR3 DNA is TGTGCCAGCAAAAAGCGGGGGCGATTATCCTACAATGAGCAGTTCTTC. Protein: CASKKRGRLSYNEQFF.

V usage is TRBV10-3 and J usage is TRBJ2-1, with 9 positions matching TRBD2. Trimming took 0 bases from V and 6 from J; bases not matched to a gene: 6. The CDR3 has 16 amino acids. CDR1 and CDR2 (germline): ENHRY, SYGVKD. The chain's CDR3 is CAISESAAGGINEQFF. For the CDR3, the DNA is TGTGCCATCAGTGAGTCGGCGGCGGGGGGGATCAATGAGCAGTTCTTC.

This chain links TRBV6-5 with TRBJ1-2, with 9 bases that match TRBD1. The CDR3 length is 16 residues. V was clipped by 1 base and J by 3 bases; unmatched bases: 6. Germline loops: CDR1 MNHEY, CDR2 SVGAGI. The CDR3 DNA reads TGTGCCAGCAGTTACTATGGGGACAGGGAAGACTATGGCTACACCTTC. Amino acid sequence: CASSYYGDREDYGYTF.

The chain couples TRBV4-2 to TRBJ1-2, with 10 positions matching TRBD1. There are 16 residues in the CDR3. After removal of 0 bases from V and 4 bases from J, the junction contained 5 bases not matched to a gene. CDR1 LGHNA and CDR2 YNFKEQ come from the germline V gene. The CDR3 bases are TGTGCCAGCAGCCAAGAAGGGACAGGGGAAACCTATGGCTACACCTTC. It translates to CASSQEGTGETYGYTF.

The chain combines TRBV5-4 with TRBJ2-3, with no clear D. Trimming stripped 2 bases from V and 0 bases from J, with 10 bases between. The CDR3 runs 15 residues. Germline values: CDR1 SGHNT, CDR2 YYREEE (reference sequence). The CDR3 loop is CASSLFSRSTDTQYF. CDR3 sequence (DNA): TGTGCCAGCAGCTTATTTAGTCGGAGCACAGATACGCAGTATTTT.

This chain joins TRBV5-1 and TRBJ1-2; TRBD1 matches at 8 bases. V shed 2 bases, J shed 4 bases, and the junction held 7 bases outside the gene matches. This CDR3 region has 15 residues. The germline V gene encodes CDR1 SGHRS and CDR2 YFSETQ. Here the CDR3 reads CASSFETRGPYGYTF. DNA of the CDR3: TGCGCCAGCAGCTTTGAAACCAGGGGGCCCTATGGCTACACCTTC.

The gene calls are TRBV5-1 and TRBJ2-3; TRBD2 agrees at 12 bases. The V gene's germline CDR1 is SGHRS and CDR2 YFSETQ. The junction had 6 bases not matched to a gene; V was cut back by 7 bases and J by 3 bases. The CDR3 has 15 residues. The CDR3 sequence is CASSSTSGGTDTQYF. CDR3 in DNA: TGCGCCAGCTCAAGCACTAGCGGGGGGACAGATACGCAGTATTTT.

This sequence joins TRBV9 and TRBJ2-7, with TRBD2 identical over 9 bases. There are 16 residues in the CDR3. In germline, CDR1 is SGDLS, CDR2 YYNGEE. The V and J ends lost 4 bases and 7 bases, in that order; junction bases with no gene match: 15. As DNA, the CDR3 is TGTGCCAGCAGCAGTAGCCGGACTAGCGAGGTGGGTGAGCAGTACTTC. Its protein product is CASSSSRTSEVGEQYF.